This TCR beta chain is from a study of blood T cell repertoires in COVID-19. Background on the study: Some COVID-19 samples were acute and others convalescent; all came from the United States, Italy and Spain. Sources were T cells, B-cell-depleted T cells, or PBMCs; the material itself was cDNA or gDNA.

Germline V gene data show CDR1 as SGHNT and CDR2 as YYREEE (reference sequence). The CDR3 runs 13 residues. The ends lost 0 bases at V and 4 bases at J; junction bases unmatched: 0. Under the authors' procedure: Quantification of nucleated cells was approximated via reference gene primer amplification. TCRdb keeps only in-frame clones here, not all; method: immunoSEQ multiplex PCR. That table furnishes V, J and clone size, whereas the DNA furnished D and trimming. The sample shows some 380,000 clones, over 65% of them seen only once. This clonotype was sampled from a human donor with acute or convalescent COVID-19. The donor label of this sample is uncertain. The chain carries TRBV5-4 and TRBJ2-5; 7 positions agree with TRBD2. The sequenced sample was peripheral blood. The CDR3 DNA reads TGTGCCAGCAGCTTGGCGGGGGGAGAGACCCAGTACTTC. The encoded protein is CASSLAGGETQYF.